The 21 T cell receptor beta chains below come from one sample, sequenced in a study of T cell responses to AZD1222 COVID-19 vaccine. Assay used: immunoSEQ multiplex PCR; TCRdb lists only in-frame clones, some missing. The sample shows tens of thousands of clones, under 95% of them seen only once. Sample: peripheral blood, taken on day 0 of AZD1222 vaccination. The source is an adult in good health.

The CDR3 region is CASSPRGINEKLFF. In nucleotides, the CDR3 is TGTGCCAGCAGCCCGAGGGGGATTAATGAAAAACTGTTTTTT. This chain uses TRBV7-8 with TRBJ1-4; TRBD1 is a possible D gene (6 bases). The ends were cut back, 5 bases at V and 4 bases at J, with 11 bases in the middle. This CDR3 is built from 14 residues. The germline gives CDR1 SGHVS, CDR2 FQNEAQ.

The CDR3 coding sequence is TGTGCCAGTAGTATAGGGGAGAGCAATCAGCCCCAGCATTTT. Translated: CASSIGESNQPQHF. J is TRBJ1-5 and V is TRBV19; D is undetermined. The CDR3 has 14 amino acids. Germline CDR1 LNHDA, CDR2 SQIVND (reference sequence). V was shortened by 1 base and J by 1 base, with 5 bases between the two germline ends.

The rearrangement joins TRBV6-2 or TRBV6-3 to TRBJ1-5; D remains ambiguous. From germline, CDR1 is MNHEY and CDR2 SVGEGT. Between the trimmed V and J ends, which lost 4 bases and 0 bases, there was a span of 10 bases. The CDR3 extends over 15 amino acids. CDR3: CASSFGSYSNQPQHF. The CDR3 DNA follows: TGTGCCAGCAGTTTCGGCTCCTATAGCAATCAGCCCCAGCATTTT.

The V gene is TRBV6-6, the J gene TRBJ1-4; D is uncertain. The length of the CDR3 is 15 residues. Trimming took 7 bases from V and 0 from J, leaving 12 bases between them. CDR1 and CDR2 from the germline V gene are MNHNY and SVGAGI (reference sequence). In nucleotides, the CDR3 is TGTGCCAGCACCGAGGACCCTGCAACTAATGAAAAACTGTTTTTT. This codes for CASTEDPATNEKLFF.

This clone occurred once. The rearrangement uses TRBV9 and TRBJ1-1, with D possibly TRBD1 on 6 matching bases. CDR1 and CDR2 (germline): SGDLS, YYNGEE. The CDR3 consists of 14 residues. V was trimmed by 5 bases and J by 1 base, leaving 12 bases between them. CDR3 nucleotides: TGTGCCAGCAGGGATGGGACAACGAACACTGAAGCTTTCTTT. Its protein is CASRDGTTNTEAFF. The full variable domain, rest sourced from reference TRBV9 and TRBJ1-1, is DSGVTQTPKHLITATGQRVTLRCSPRSGDLSVYWYQQSLDQGLQFLIQYYNGEERAKGNILERFSAQQFPDLHSELNLSSLELGDSALYFCASRDGTTNTEAFFGQGTRLTVV.

A single count supports this clone. This chain joins TRBV7-8 and TRBJ1-2; 7 positions match TRBD1. Unmatched junction bases numbered 7, after V lost 1 base and J lost 8 bases. The CDR3 runs to 14 residues. Germline loops: CDR1 SGHVS, CDR2 FQNEAQ. CDR3 loop: CASSLGKGAEGYTF. DNA for the CDR3: TGTGCCAGCAGCTTAGGAAAGGGGGCAGAGGGCTACACCTTC.

The chain carries TRBV7-9 and TRBJ1-5; the D is unclear. V lost 2 bases and J 2 bases, leaving 7 bases between the germline ends. The CDR3 sequence is 14 residues long. Germline CDR1 and CDR2: SEHNR and FQNEAQ (reference sequence). CDR3 bases: TGTGCCAGCAGCTTAAACCCAGGCAATCAGCCCCAGCATTTT. Translated, it gives CASSLNPGNQPQHF.

The chain uses TRBV5-4 and TRBJ1-6; the D gene is possibly TRBD1 (6 bases). Trimming stripped 4 bases from V and 9 bases from J, with 20 bases between. The CDR3 length is 16 residues. Per germline, CDR1 SGHNT and CDR2 YYREEE (reference sequence). CDR3 nucleotides: TGTGCCAGCAGCCTCCCTGACTCGGGGGGGGCTTCACCCCTCCACTTT. Protein product: CASSLPDSGGASPLHF.

This chain links TRBV27 with TRBJ2-1, with TRBD2 identical over 7 bases. Trimming removed 4 bases from V and 2 bases from J; junction bases left unmatched: 5. Germline CDR1 MNHEY, CDR2 SMNVEV (reference sequence). This CDR3 is built from 15 residues. The CDR3 loop reads CASSSPTSAYNEQFF. In nucleotides, the CDR3 is TGTGCCAGCAGTTCTCCAACTAGCGCCTACAATGAGCAGTTCTTC.

The chain employs TRBV2 and TRBJ2-5; TRBD1 matches 10 bases. This CDR3 comprises 15 residues. V shed 4 bases, J shed 5 bases, and the junction held 7 bases outside the gene matches. Looked up from germline, CDR1 is SNHLY and CDR2 is FYNNEI. This chain's CDR3 is CASSAGTGELETQYF. CDR3 DNA sequence: TGTGCCAGCAGTGCCGGGACAGGGGAGTTGGAGACCCAGTACTTC. Combining the CDR3 with reference TRBV2 and TRBJ2-5 gives the whole variable domain EPEVTQTPSHQVTQMGQEVILRCVPISNHLYFYWYRQILGQKVEFLVSFYNNEISEKSEIFDDQFSVERPDGSNFTLKIRSTKLEDSAMYFCASSAGTGELETQYFGPGTRLLVL.

V is TRBV7-6 and J is TRBJ2-3, with a possible D match to TRBD2 (6 bases). The germline V gene encodes CDR1 SGHVS and CDR2 FNYEAQ. The V end lost 5 bases, the J end lost 2 bases, and 11 bases lay between the germline ends. The CDR3 has 14 residues. The CDR3 nucleotides are TGTGCCAGCAGCCCGACTAGTGCCACAGATACGCAGTATTTT. This encodes CASSPTSATDTQYF. Based on the CDR3 plus reference TRBV7-6 and TRBJ2-3, the full variable domain is GAGVSQSPRYKVTKRGQDVALRCDPISGHVSLYWYRQALGQGPEFLTYFNYEAQQDKSGLPNDRFSAERPEGSISTLTIQRTEQRDSAMYRCASSPTSATDTQYFGPGTRLTVL.

The V and J genes are TRBV5-1 and TRBJ2-2; 8 bases agree with TRBD1. The ends lost 7 bases at V and 1 base at J; junction bases unmatched: 3. CDR1 and CDR2 (germline): SGHRS, YFSETQ. The CDR3 covers 14 residues. The CDR3 nucleotides are TGCGCCAGCGCCGGGACAGGGAACACCGGGGAGCTGTTTTTT. Protein: CASAGTGNTGELFF.

A note on this clone: The DNA is left out, because the CDR3 cannot be placed on it with certainty; the CDR3 is given as TCRdb lists it. The V gene is TRBV2, the J gene TRBJ1-1. The CDR3 region is 16 residues in length, termini included. CDR1 SNHLY and CDR2 FYNNEI come from the germline V gene. CDR3 residues: CASSEASFGADTEAFF.

On this clone itself: Other DNA sequences in the sample encode the same CDR3. V is TRBV20-1 and J is TRBJ1-1; a possible D gene is TRBD1 (5 bases). The CDR3 covers 12 residues. CDR1 is DFQATT, CDR2 SNEGSKA, per germline (reference sequence). Trimming shortened V by 3 bases and J by 4 bases, and 9 bases separated the two germline ends. DNA of the CDR3: TGCAGTGCTAGTCCAAGGGGCACTGAAGCTTTCTTT. This sequence encodes CSASPRGTEAFF.

The CDR3 DNA is TGTGCCAGCGGGGAAAGGGGTACTGAAGCTTTCTTT. It translates to CASGERGTEAFF. The chain joins TRBV6-5 to TRBJ1-1; tentatively, D is TRBD1 (5 bases). The V gene's germline CDR1 is MNHEY and CDR2 SVGAGI. The CDR3 is 12 amino acids. The V and J ends lost 8 bases and 5 bases respectively, with 12 bases between them.

The rearrangement links TRBV11-3 to TRBJ2-1, with 8 positions matching TRBD2. The V and J ends lost 5 bases and 9 bases, in that order; junction bases with no gene match: 6. Germline V gives CDR1 SGHNT, CDR2 YENEEA. The CDR3 loop spans 13 amino acids. CDR3 nucleotide sequence: TGTGCCAGCAGCCTCAGCGGGAGTATTGAGCAGTTCTTC. It encodes CASSLSGSIEQFF.

The rearrangement uses TRBV6-6 and TRBJ1-3; TRBD1 is a possible D gene (6 bases). Per germline, CDR1 MNHNY and CDR2 SVGAGI (reference sequence). The CDR3 loop spans 14 amino acids. V was clipped by 8 bases and J by 1 base, with 12 bases between them. CDR3 loop: CASAFGQSGNTIYF. The CDR3 DNA follows: TGTGCCAGCGCCTTCGGACAGTCTGGAAACACCATATATTTT.

This chain connects TRBV11-2 to TRBJ2-7; TRBD1 agrees at 7 bases. This CDR3 has 13 residues. CDR1 is SGHAT and CDR2 is FQNNGV in the germline V gene. The V segment lost 5 bases and the J segment 3 bases; nucleotides outside the gene matches: 4. Here the CDR3 DNA reads TGTGCCAGCAGCCAACGACAGGGCTACGAGCAGTACTTC. Encoded protein: CASSQRQGYEQYF.

This chain links TRBV4-3 with TRBJ2-1; D remains ambiguous. This CDR3 comprises 15 residues. In germline, CDR1 is LGHNA, CDR2 YSLEER. The germline V and J ends were trimmed by 0 bases and 6 bases, with 12 bases remaining between them. The CDR3: CASSQDRYSGNEQFF. DNA for the CDR3: TGCGCCAGCAGCCAAGATAGGTATTCGGGCAATGAGCAGTTCTTC.

The CDR3 is CASSLVGLSGANVLTF. CDR3 nucleotide sequence: TGTGCCAGCAGTTTAGTGGGCCTCTCTGGGGCCAACGTCCTGACTTTC. The chain uses TRBV27 and TRBJ2-6, with no clear D. The CDR3 loop spans 16 amino acids. V gave up 2 bases and J gave up 0 bases, with 8 bases separating them. Germline V gene data show CDR1 as MNHEY and CDR2 as SMNVEV (reference sequence).

This clone has a single count. This chain uses TRBV7-6 with TRBJ2-1, with 11 bases identical to TRBD2. From germline, CDR1 is SGHVS and CDR2 FNYEAQ. The CDR3 runs 14 residues. Unmatched junction bases numbered 7, after V lost 5 bases and J lost 10 bases. The CDR3 loop reads CASSGIAGGGEQFF. CDR3 DNA sequence: TGTGCCAGCAGCGGCATAGCGGGAGGGGGAGAGCAGTTCTTC.